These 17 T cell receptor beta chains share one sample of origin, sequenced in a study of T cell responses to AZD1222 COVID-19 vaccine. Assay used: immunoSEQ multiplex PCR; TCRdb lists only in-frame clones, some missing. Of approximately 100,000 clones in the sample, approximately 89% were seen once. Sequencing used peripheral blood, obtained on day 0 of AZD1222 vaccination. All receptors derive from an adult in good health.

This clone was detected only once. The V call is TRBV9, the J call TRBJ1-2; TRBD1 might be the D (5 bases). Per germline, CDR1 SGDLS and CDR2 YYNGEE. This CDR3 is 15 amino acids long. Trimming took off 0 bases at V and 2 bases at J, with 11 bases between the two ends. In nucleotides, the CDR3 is TGTGCCAGCAGCGTAGAGGGCCAGGGCAACTATGGCTACACCTTC. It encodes CASSVEGQGNYGYTF.

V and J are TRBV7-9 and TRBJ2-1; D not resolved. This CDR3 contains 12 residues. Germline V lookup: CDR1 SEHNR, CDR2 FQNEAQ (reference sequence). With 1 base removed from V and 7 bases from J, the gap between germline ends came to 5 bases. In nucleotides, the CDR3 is TGTGCCAGCAGCTTAGTGGGGAATGAGCAGTTCTTC. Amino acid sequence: CASSLVGNEQFF.

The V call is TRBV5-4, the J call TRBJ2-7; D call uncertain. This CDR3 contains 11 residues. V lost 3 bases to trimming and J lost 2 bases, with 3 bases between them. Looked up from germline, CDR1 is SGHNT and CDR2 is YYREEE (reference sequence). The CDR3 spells CASSSPYEQYF. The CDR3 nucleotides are TGTGCCAGCAGCTCCCCCTACGAGCAGTACTTC.

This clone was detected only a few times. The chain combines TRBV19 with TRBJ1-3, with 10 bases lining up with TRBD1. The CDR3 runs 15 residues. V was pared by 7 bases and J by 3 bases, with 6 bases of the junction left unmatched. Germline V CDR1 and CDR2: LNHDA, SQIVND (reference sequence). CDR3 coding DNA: TGTGCCAGTACCCGGGACAGGGGTGTTGGAAACACCATATATTTT. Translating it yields CASTRDRGVGNTIYF.

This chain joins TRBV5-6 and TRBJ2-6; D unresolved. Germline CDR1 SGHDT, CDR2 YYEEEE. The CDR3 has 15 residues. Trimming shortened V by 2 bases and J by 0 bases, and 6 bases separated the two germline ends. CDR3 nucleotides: TGTGCCAGCAGCTTTTTGGTCTCTGGGGCCAACGTCCTGACTTTC. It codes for CASSFLVSGANVLTF.

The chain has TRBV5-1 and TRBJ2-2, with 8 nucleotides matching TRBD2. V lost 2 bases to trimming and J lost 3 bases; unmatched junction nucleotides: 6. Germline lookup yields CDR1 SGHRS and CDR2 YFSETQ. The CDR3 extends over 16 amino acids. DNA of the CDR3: TGCGCCAGCAGCTTTCTTTCAGCGGGAGACACCGGGGAGCTGTTTTTT. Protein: CASSFLSAGDTGELFF.

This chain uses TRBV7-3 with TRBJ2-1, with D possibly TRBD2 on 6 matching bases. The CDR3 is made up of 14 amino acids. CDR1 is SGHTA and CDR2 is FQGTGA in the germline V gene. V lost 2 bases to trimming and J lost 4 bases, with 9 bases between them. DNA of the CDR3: TGTGCCAGCAGCTTAGATGGGAGGTACAATGAGCAGTTCTTC. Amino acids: CASSLDGRYNEQFF.

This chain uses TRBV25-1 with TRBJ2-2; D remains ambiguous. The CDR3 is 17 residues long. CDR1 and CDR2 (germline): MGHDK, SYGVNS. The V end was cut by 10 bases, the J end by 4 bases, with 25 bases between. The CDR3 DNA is TGTGCCACCCAACTTAGAGGCTCCAAGGTCGGCACCGGGGAGCTGTTTTTT. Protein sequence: CATQLRGSKVGTGELFF.

In DNA, the CDR3 is TGTGCCTGGAGGGATAACACTGAAGCTTTCTTT. Translated, it gives CAWRDNTEAFF. The J gene is TRBJ1-1, the V gene TRBV30, with unresolved D. The V gene lost 3 bases and the J gene lost 2 bases, with 4 bases spanning the gap. Per germline, CDR1 GTSNPN and CDR2 SVGIG (reference sequence). This CDR3 comprises 11 residues. Drawing the rest from reference TRBV30 and TRBJ1-1, the complete variable domain is SQTIHQWPATLVQPVGSPLSLECTVEGTSNPNLYWYRQAAGRGLQLLFYSVGIGQISSEVPQNLSASRPQDRQFILSSKKLLLSDSGFYLCAWRDNTEAFFGQGTRLTVV.

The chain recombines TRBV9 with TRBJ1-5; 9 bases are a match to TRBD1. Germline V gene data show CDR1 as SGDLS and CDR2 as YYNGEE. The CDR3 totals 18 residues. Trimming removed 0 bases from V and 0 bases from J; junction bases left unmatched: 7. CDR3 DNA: TGTGCCAGCAGCGTAGTATATGAGGGACAGGGTAGCAATCAGCCCCAGCATTTT. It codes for CASSVVYEGQGSNQPQHF.

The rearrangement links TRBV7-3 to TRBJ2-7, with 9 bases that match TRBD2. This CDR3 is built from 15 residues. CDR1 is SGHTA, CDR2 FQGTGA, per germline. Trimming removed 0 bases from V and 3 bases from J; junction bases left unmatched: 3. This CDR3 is CASSLTSGGSYEQYF. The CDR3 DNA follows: TGTGCCAGCAGCTTAACAAGCGGGGGGAGCTACGAGCAGTACTTC.

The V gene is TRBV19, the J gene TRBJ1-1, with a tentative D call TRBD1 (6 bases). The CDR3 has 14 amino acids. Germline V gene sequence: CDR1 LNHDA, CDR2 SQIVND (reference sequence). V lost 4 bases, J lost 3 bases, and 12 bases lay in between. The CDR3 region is CASSTQGRDTEAFF. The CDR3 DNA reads TGTGCCAGTAGTACACAGGGTCGGGACACTGAAGCTTTCTTT.

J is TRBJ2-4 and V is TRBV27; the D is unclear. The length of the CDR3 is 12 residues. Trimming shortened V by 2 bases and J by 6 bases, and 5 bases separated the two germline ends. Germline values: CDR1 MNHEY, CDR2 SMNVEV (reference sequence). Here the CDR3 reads CASSLPGNIQYF. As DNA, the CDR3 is TGTGCCAGCAGTTTACCGGGAAACATTCAGTACTTC.

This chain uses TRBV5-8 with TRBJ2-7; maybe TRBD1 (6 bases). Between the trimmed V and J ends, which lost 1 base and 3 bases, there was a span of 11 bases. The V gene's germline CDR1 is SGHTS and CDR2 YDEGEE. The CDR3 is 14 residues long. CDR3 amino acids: CASSLYREGYEQYF. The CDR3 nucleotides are TGTGCCAGCAGCTTGTACAGGGAAGGCTACGAGCAGTACTTC.

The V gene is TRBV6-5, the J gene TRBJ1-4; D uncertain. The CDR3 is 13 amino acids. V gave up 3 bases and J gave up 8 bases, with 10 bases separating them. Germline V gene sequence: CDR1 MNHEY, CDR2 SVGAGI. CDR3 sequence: CASSYQFREKLFF. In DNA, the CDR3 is TGTGCCAGCAGTTATCAGTTTCGGGAAAAACTGTTTTTT.

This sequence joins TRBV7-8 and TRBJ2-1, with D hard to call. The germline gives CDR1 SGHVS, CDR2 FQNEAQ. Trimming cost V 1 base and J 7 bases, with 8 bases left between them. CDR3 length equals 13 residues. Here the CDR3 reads CASSLVSKNEQFF. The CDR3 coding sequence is TGTGCCAGCAGCTTAGTATCCAAGAATGAGCAGTTCTTC.

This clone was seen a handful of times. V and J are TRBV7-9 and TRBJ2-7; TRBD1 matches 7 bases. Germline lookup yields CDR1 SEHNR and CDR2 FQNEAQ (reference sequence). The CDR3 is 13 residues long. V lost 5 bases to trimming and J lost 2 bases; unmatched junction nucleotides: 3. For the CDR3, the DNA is TGTGCCAGCAGCCTGGGGACAGCCTACGAGCAGTACTTC. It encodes CASSLGTAYEQYF.